This T cell receptor (beta chain) was sequenced during a study of beta chain features in type 1 diabetes. Study-wide results and caveats: Individuals with type 1 diabetes displayed fewer insertions and more deletions at VDJ junctions. Although PCR might favor shorter templates, it would do so equally in patients and controls. Researchers report that Type 1 diabetes patients had moderately but significantly shorter TCRB CDR3s across all four CD4+ subsets.

Expressed TCRB transcripts were sequenced after all isolated RNA was converted to cDNA. Libraries were prepared by immunoSEQ multiplex PCR; TCRdb keeps only in-frame clonotypes and omits some of them. The sample includes 600,000 to 700,000 clones, around 11% seen only once; the top ten take approximately 0.11%. The V end lost 3 bases, the J end lost 5 bases, and 11 bases lay between the germline ends. There are 14 residues in the CDR3. Germline V gene data show CDR1 as MDHEN and CDR2 as SYDVKM. About this clone: Its antigen is unknown.

The rearrangement joins TRBV28 to TRBJ1-5; D is unclear. The sequence was collected from a young man with type 1 diabetes. The sequenced sample consisted of naive CD4+ T cells from blood. The CDR3 protein is CASSLDQKDQPQHF. The CDR3 bases are TGTGCCAGCAGTTTGGACCAGAAAGATCAGCCCCAGCATTTT.